This TCR beta chain was documented in a study of blood T cell repertoires in COVID-19. Across the study: Donors in the United States, Italy and Spain gave samples during acute or convalescent COVID-19. Sources were T cells, B-cell-depleted T cells, or PBMCs; the material itself was cDNA or gDNA.

CDR3 length: 13 residues. Trimming cost V 7 bases and J 4 bases, with 13 bases left between them. CDR1 and CDR2 from the germline V gene are MNHEY and SVGAGI. As originally analysed: It was from reference gene primer amplification that nucleated cell counts were estimated. Some clones are missing from TCRdb's copy, which holds only in-frame ones; the method was immunoSEQ multiplex PCR. Clone size and the V and J calls come from that table; the DNA yielded D and trimming. There are 200,000 to 300,000 clones in the sample; about 86% occur only once, and around 1.5% lies in the top ten. The sequencing input was peripheral blood. The sequence derives from a man older than 75 with acute or convalescent COVID-19. The rearrangement uses TRBV6-5 and TRBJ1-1, with D possibly TRBD1 on 6 matching bases. CDR3 loop: CASNRGGGTEAFF. In DNA form, the CDR3 reads TGTGCCAGCAATCGGGGAGGGGGCACTGAAGCTTTCTTT.